The T cell receptor (beta chain) under discussion was sequenced for a study of T-cell memory formation after mild COVID-19. The germline gives CDR1 MDHEN, CDR2 SYDVKM. This CDR3 is built from 12 residues. Trimming pared 3 bases from V and 9 bases from J, leaving 9 bases between. In regard to this clonotype: As yet, its antigen is unknown.

Constant-segment primers were used for 5'RACE, and the resulting TCR alpha and TCR beta cDNA libraries carried sample barcodes and UMIs. A single record per CDR3 protein comes from TCRdb applying MiXCR to the 5' RACE reads. The data show about 400,000 distinct CDR3 sequences, approximately 14% seen once. General study results and limits: Chiefly within CM and EM were the contracting CD4+ clones; CD8+ ones were within EMRA.

Sequencing used PBMCs or a T cell subset sorted from them (not recorded which). The sequence came from a man younger than 30 who had mild COVID-19 (a few samples of this study predate the infection). Cell type and time point are not known. The J gene is TRBJ2-1, the V gene TRBV28; D possibly corresponds to TRBD1 (6 bases). CDR3 DNA sequence: TGTGCCAGCAGTTTGGGACACCGTGAGCAGTTCTTC. Amino acid sequence: CASSLGHREQFF. Drawing the rest from reference TRBV28 and TRBJ2-1, the complete variable domain is DVKVTQSSRYLVKRTGEKVFLECVQDMDHENMFWYRQDPGLGLRLIYFSYDVKMKEKGDIPEGYSVSREKKERFSLILESASTNQTSMYLCASSLGHREQFFGPGTRLTVL.